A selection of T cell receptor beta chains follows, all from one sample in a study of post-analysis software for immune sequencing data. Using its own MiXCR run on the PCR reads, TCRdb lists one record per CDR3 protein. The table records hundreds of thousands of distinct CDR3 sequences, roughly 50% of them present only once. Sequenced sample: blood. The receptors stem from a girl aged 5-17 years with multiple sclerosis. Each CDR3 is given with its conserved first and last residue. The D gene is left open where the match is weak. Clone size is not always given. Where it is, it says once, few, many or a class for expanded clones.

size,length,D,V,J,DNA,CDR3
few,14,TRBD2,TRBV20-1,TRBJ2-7,TGCAGTGCGGAATTACTAGCGCAGGGCTACGAGCAGTACTTC,CSAELLAQGYEQYF
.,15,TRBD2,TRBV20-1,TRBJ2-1,TGCAGTGCTAGAGATTCGGGCGGGAGGAATAATGAGCAGTTCTTC,CSARDSGGRNNEQFF
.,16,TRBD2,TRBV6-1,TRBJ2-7,TGTGCCAGCAGTGAAGATCGACTAGCGGCCTACTACGAGCAGTACTTC,CASSEDRLAAYYEQYF
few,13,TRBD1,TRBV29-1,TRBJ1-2,TGCAGCGTTGAAAGTGGGACAGACAATGGCTACACCTTC,CSVESGTDNGYTF
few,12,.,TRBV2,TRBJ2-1,TGTGCCAGCAGTGAAAGGGATGTTGAGCAGTTCTTC,CASSERDVEQFF
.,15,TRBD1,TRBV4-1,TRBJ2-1,TGCGCCAGCAGCCAAGATGGGACAGTAAAAAATGAGCAGTTCTTC,CASSQDGTVKNEQFF
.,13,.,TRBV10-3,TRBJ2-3,TGTGCCGCCTCGGGGAGTCAGGTAGATACGCAGTATTTT,CAASGSQVDTQYF
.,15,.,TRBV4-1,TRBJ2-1,TGCGCCAGCAGCCAAGGGGTGGGCCCCTACAATGAGCAGTTCTTC,CASSQGVGPYNEQFF
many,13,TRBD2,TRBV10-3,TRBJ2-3,TGTGCCACCGGACTAGCGGGAGACGGTACGCAGTATTTT,CATGLAGDGTQYF
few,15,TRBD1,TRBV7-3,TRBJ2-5,TGTGCCAGCAGCTTAACCGGGGACAGTACGGAGACCCAGTACTTC,CASSLTGDSTETQYF
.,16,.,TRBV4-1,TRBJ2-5,TGCGCCAGCAGCCAACTATACCCTGTCGCAGGAGAGACCCAGTACTTC,CASSQLYPVAGETQYF
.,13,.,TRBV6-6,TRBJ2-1,TGTGCCAGCAGTTACTCCCTGGGGAATGAGCAGTTCTTC,CASSYSLGNEQFF
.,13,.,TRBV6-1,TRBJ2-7,TGTGCCAGCAGTGACTACAGGAATTACGAGCAGTACTTC,CASSDYRNYEQYF
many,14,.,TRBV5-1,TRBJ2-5,TGCGCCAGCAGCTTGGAGGGGGGGCAAGAGACCCAGTACTTC,CASSLEGGQETQYF
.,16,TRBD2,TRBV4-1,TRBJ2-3,TGCGCCAGCAGCCAAGTACCTAGCGGGAGCACAGATACGCAGTATTTT,CASSQVPSGSTDTQYF
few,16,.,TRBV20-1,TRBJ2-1,TGCAGTGCTAGAGATCTTTCGGCAGGGAGTGGGAGTGAGCAGTTCTTC,CSARDLSAGSGSEQFF
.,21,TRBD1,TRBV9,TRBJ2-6,TGTGCCAGCAGCCCACGTCCCTCACGAGCCGGGGACAGCTCTGGGGCCAACGTCCTGACTTTC,CASSPRPSRAGDSSGANVLTF
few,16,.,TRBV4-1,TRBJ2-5,TGCGCCAGCAGCCAAGGGAAACAGGTGACCGGGGAGACCCAGTACTTC,CASSQGKQVTGETQYF
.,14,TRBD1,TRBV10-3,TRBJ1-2,TGTGCCATCAGTGAAAAGGGGACAGCCCATGGCTACACCTTC,CAISEKGTAHGYTF
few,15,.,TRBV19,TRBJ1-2,TGTGCCAGTAGTATATCAGAGACTGATTACTATGGCTACACCTTC,CASSISETDYYGYTF
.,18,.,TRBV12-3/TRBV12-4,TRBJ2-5,TGTGCCAGCAGTTTAAGGGGGGGAGGAAGACAGAGACAAGAGACCCAGTACTTC,CASSLRGGGRQRQETQYF
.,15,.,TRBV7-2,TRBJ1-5,TGTGCCAGCAGCCTTGGACAGACGAGCAATCAGCCCCAGCATTTT,CASSLGQTSNQPQHF
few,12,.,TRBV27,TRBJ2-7,TGTGCCAGCAGTCGGGGCCTCTACGAGCAGTACTTC,CASSRGLYEQYF
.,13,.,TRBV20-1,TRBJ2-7,TGCAGTGCTAGAGACCCACAGGTCTACGAGCAGTACTTC,CSARDPQVYEQYF
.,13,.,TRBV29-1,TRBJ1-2,TGCAGCGTTGTCCTACAGTCCGGCTATGGCTACACCTTC,CSVVLQSGYGYTF